This T cell receptor beta chain was identified in a study of Graves' ophthalmopathy and Graves' hyperthyroidism. Transcripts of RNA were the source for amplifying TCR beta CDR3 regions. First-round RT-PCR relied on HTBI primers, and a second-round multiplex PCR came next. MiXCR, run by TCRdb on the multiplex PCR reads, gives a single entry per CDR3 protein. The sample has 650,000 to 900,000 distinct CDR3 sequences; around 40% are singletons. The germline V gene encodes CDR1 MDHEN and CDR2 SYDVKM. The trim removed 5 bases at V and 4 bases at J, leaving 1 base unmatched. The CDR3 has 12 residues. In this cohort, patients with other autoimmune diseases, uncontrolled infections, pregnancy or lactation were excluded. Clinical symptoms, serum thyroxine, TRAb, thyroid ultrasound and orbital computed tomography formed the basis of diagnosis. The authors used Ficoll-Paque density gradient centrifugation to separate PBMCs. The input was around 9 ml of fresh peripheral blood.

This clonotype was counted at least ten times. The chain recombines TRBV28 with TRBJ1-1; 7 nucleotides line up with TRBD1. This clonotype was obtained from an adult man with Graves' ophthalmopathy. Source material: peripheral blood. The CDR3 spells CASSRDSTEAFF. CDR3 coding DNA: TGTGCCAGCAGTCGGGACAGCACTGAAGCTTTCTTT.